These T cell receptor beta chains were read from a single sample in a study of CD8 T cell repertoires and HIV-1 epitope variants. TCRdb's table, derived via immunoSEQ multiplex PCR, lists solely in-frame clones and lacks some. The table has 90,000 or so clones, around 67% seen once; the top ten hold roughly 24%. The specimen sequenced was uncultured baseline CD8+ T cells from peripheral blood mononuclear cells (PBMCs). These receptors originate from a male donor with HIV. The CDR3 runs from the conserved cysteine through the conserved F or W. The D gene is left open where the match is weak. Clone size appears in some rows only: once, few, many, or a class for an expanded clone.

j_call: TRBJ1-4; clone_size: once; d_call: -; v_call: TRBV23-1; cdr3_nt: TGCGCCAGCAGTCTCAGGGATGAAAAACTGTTTTTT; cdr3_aa: CASSLRDEKLFF
j_call: TRBJ1-5; clone_size: -; d_call: TRBD1; v_call: TRBV28; cdr3_nt: TGTGCCAGCAGGGAGACAGGGGAGTATAGCAATCAGCCCCAGCATTTT; cdr3_aa: CASRETGEYSNQPQHF
j_call: TRBJ2-5; clone_size: -; d_call: TRBD2; v_call: TRBV7-3; cdr3_nt: TGTGCCAGCAGCTTAGGACTAGCGGGGGGTAATCAAGAGACCCAGTACTTC; cdr3_aa: CASSLGLAGGNQETQYF
j_call: TRBJ1-1; clone_size: -; d_call: TRBD1; v_call: TRBV2; cdr3_nt: TGTGCCAGCAGTGAAGGACCGACAGGGGTGAACACTGAAGCTTTCTTT; cdr3_aa: CASSEGPTGVNTEAFF
j_call: TRBJ2-4; clone_size: once; d_call: TRBD1; v_call: TRBV7-2; cdr3_nt: TGTGCCAGCAGCCTAGGACAGGGAAACATTCAGTACTTC; cdr3_aa: CASSLGQGNIQYF
j_call: TRBJ2-7; clone_size: -; d_call: -; v_call: TRBV18; cdr3_nt: TGTGCCAGCTCACCAAGTTTGGCAGGCCCGCTACGCGAGCAGTACTTC; cdr3_aa: CASSPSLAGPLREQYF
j_call: TRBJ2-7; clone_size: -; d_call: TRBD2; v_call: TRBV2; cdr3_nt: TGTGCCAGCAGTGCTGGGAGGGGTTTCTACGAGCAGTACTTC; cdr3_aa: CASSAGRGFYEQYF
j_call: TRBJ1-2; clone_size: once; d_call: TRBD1; v_call: TRBV7-8; cdr3_nt: TGTGCCAGCAGCTTAGATTTTGACAGGGACGGGGATGGCTACACCTTC; cdr3_aa: CASSLDFDRDGDGYTF
j_call: TRBJ1-6; clone_size: -; d_call: -; v_call: TRBV15; cdr3_nt: TGTGCCACCAGCAGTACAGGGAATTCACCCCTCCACTTT; cdr3_aa: CATSSTGNSPLHF
j_call: TRBJ2-5; clone_size: -; d_call: TRBD2; v_call: TRBV29-1; cdr3_nt: TGCAGCGTTGAAACCGGGACTAGCGGGAGGAGCGGAGAGACCCAGTACTTC; cdr3_aa: CSVETGTSGRSGETQYF
j_call: TRBJ2-1; clone_size: once; d_call: -; v_call: TRBV7-2; cdr3_nt: TGTGCCAGCAGCTTAAGGGGTTATGAGCAGTTCTTC; cdr3_aa: CASSLRGYEQFF
j_call: TRBJ2-1; clone_size: -; d_call: -; v_call: TRBV9; cdr3_nt: TGTGCCAGCAGCGTACTGGGAAATGAGCAGTTCTTC; cdr3_aa: CASSVLGNEQFF
j_call: TRBJ2-1; clone_size: -; d_call: -; v_call: TRBV7-9; cdr3_nt: TGTGCCAGTTATATACAGGGACCTACCTACAATGAGCAGTTCTTC; cdr3_aa: CASYIQGPTYNEQFF
j_call: TRBJ2-1; clone_size: once; d_call: -; v_call: TRBV19; cdr3_nt: TGTGCCAGTAGTATTTCGTACAATGAGCAGTTCTTC; cdr3_aa: CASSISYNEQFF
j_call: TRBJ2-1; clone_size: -; d_call: -; v_call: TRBV19; cdr3_nt: TGTGCCAGTAGTATGTGGCCTAGCTCCTACAATGAGCAGTTCTTC; cdr3_aa: CASSMWPSSYNEQFF
j_call: TRBJ2-5; clone_size: -; d_call: TRBD1; v_call: TRBV15; cdr3_nt: TGTGCCACCAGCAGAGATCGTCTCTACGGACAGGGGGGGGAGACCCAGTACTTC; cdr3_aa: CATSRDRLYGQGGETQYF
j_call: TRBJ1-2; clone_size: -; d_call: -; v_call: TRBV6-5; cdr3_nt: TGTGCCAGCATTCCAGGATGGAAAGGGGGCTACACCTTC; cdr3_aa: CASIPGWKGGYTF
j_call: TRBJ1-1; clone_size: -; d_call: -; v_call: TRBV30; cdr3_nt: TGTGCCTGGAGTGTAGCAGGGAACCCTGAAGCTTTCTTT; cdr3_aa: CAWSVAGNPEAFF
j_call: TRBJ1-1; clone_size: -; d_call: TRBD1; v_call: TRBV5-4; cdr3_nt: TGTGCCAGCAGCTCCCGACAGGGAAACACTGAAGCTTTCTTT; cdr3_aa: CASSSRQGNTEAFF
j_call: TRBJ2-1; clone_size: -; d_call: -; v_call: TRBV5-1; cdr3_nt: TGCGCCAGCAGCTCTAGCAATGAGCAGTTCTTC; cdr3_aa: CASSSSNEQFF
j_call: TRBJ1-2; clone_size: few; d_call: -; v_call: TRBV5-4; cdr3_nt: TGTGCCAGCAGCCTGTTAGGGGGGCTAGGCTACACCTTC; cdr3_aa: CASSLLGGLGYTF
j_call: TRBJ1-2; clone_size: few; d_call: -; v_call: TRBV7-9; cdr3_nt: TGTGCCAGCAGCTCAAACCTAGGTGGCTACACCTTC; cdr3_aa: CASSSNLGGYTF
j_call: TRBJ1-1; clone_size: -; d_call: -; v_call: TRBV5-6; cdr3_nt: TGTGCCAGCAGCCTCGCCCCATCCAACACTGAAGCTTTCTTT; cdr3_aa: CASSLAPSNTEAFF
j_call: TRBJ2-3; clone_size: -; d_call: TRBD2; v_call: TRBV5-6; cdr3_nt: TGTGCCAGCAGCTTGGTACGCGGGGGGGCCGGTTATTTT; cdr3_aa: CASSLVRGGAGYF
j_call: TRBJ2-1; clone_size: -; d_call: -; v_call: TRBV4-3; cdr3_nt: TGCGCCAGCAGCCAAAACCAAGCCGGGACACTTAAGAATGAGCAGTTCTTC; cdr3_aa: CASSQNQAGTLKNEQFF
j_call: TRBJ2-7; clone_size: once; d_call: -; v_call: TRBV10-3; cdr3_nt: TGTGCCATCAGCGTCAACAGCTACGAGCAGTACTTC; cdr3_aa: CAISVNSYEQYF
j_call: TRBJ1-1; clone_size: once; d_call: -; v_call: TRBV5-4; cdr3_nt: TGTGCCAGCAGCTTGGCCGACTTCCCCACCCGCACTGAAGCTTTCTTT; cdr3_aa: CASSLADFPTRTEAFF
j_call: TRBJ2-1; clone_size: -; d_call: -; v_call: TRBV28; cdr3_nt: TGTGCCAGCAGTCAGCTTCCCCGTGGGGGCAAAATCTACAATGAGCAGTTCTTC; cdr3_aa: CASSQLPRGGKIYNEQFF